A single T cell receptor beta chain is shown here with its context. This clonotype was detected a few times. Its antigen remains unidentified. No per-base quality is available; no much larger clone lies one base away. These data come from a study of CD8 T cells in ankylosing spondylitis (TCRdb year 2017). Context from the whole study: The study set out to find disease-linked TCR variants by profiling T cell receptor beta repertoires in ankylosing spondylitis patients and healthy donors. The full study cohort comprised roughly 24 ankylosing spondylitis patients and roughly 110 healthy donors. Peripheral blood was sampled, and synovial fluid was additionally collected from ankylosing spondylitis patients. Here is what the overall study found, with its caveats: Some motif variants were previously reported in synovial fluid and blood of reactive arthritis patients, suggesting common disease-initiation mechanisms. A CD8+ phenotype was shown by the disease-linked clones, which were found at relatively low frequencies in peripheral blood. According to the report, matched synovial fluid samples from ankylosing spondylitis patients were significantly enriched for the disease-linked clones. Blood from ankylosing spondylitis patients appeared to be characterized by a TCR beta motif made up of under ten highly homologous amino acid variants.

Sequencing was performed on an Illumina HiSeq 2500. TCR beta libraries were prepared by quantitative 5'-RACE with molecular barcodes. In the original analysis: Disease-linked TCR variants were identified with a new computational method built on a probabilistic model of VDJ rearrangement. TCRdb trimmed the raw reads at Q25, called clones with MiXCR and kept productive beta chains. Here each entry gathers all rows of one CDR3 protein and keeps the most common genes and DNA. In this record, the V and J calls reflect TCRdb's handling and not the investigators' own analysis. Here the sample has about 360,000 distinct CDR3 sequences; 20% to 25% occur a single time. The ten most abundant clones make up around 14% of the sample. Inclusive of the bounding cysteine and phenylalanine, the CDR3 is 15 residues long. Just the 45-base CDR3 DNA is kept, in frame starting at base 1. From the germline V gene, CDR1 is MNHEY and CDR2 is SVGAGI. The germline ends are 14 bases apart after V is trimmed by 2 bases and J by 3 bases.

This sequence originates from a male donor with ankylosing spondylitis or in good health (not recorded which). The source material was blood, either unsorted or a sorted T cell fraction (not recorded which). Rearrangement joined TRBV6-5 to TRBJ2-7; TRBD1 is a weak D gene call, 6 bases matching. The CDR3: CASSYGDISIYEQYF. The sequenced DNA is TGTGCCAGCAGTTACGGGGACATCTCAATCTACGAGCAGTACTTC.